A single sample gave rise to the 28 T cell receptor beta chains below, sequenced in a study of OX40 agonist ivuxolimab in advanced cancers. Method: immunoSEQ multiplex PCR; TCRdb's copy keeps in-frame clones and lacks some. The table shows about 100,000 clones, with more than 80% occurring only once. The sample consisted of CD4+ or CD8+ T cells sorted from blood, taken in a trial of the OX40 agonist ivuxolimab. These receptor sequences come from an adult with an advanced solid tumor such as melanoma, head and neck, liver or kidney cancer.

This clone occurred once. For the CDR3, the DNA is TGCAGCGTTGAAATTGACCCGGGACTTCGTATCTATGAGCAGTTCTTC. Encoded protein: CSVEIDPGLRIYEQFF. The genes are TRBV29-1 and TRBJ2-1; D perhaps matches TRBD2 (6 bases). V was trimmed by 2 bases and J by 8 bases, leaving 22 bases between them. The CDR3 runs 16 residues. Germline V gene sequence: CDR1 SQVTM, CDR2 ANQGSEA.

The chain links TRBV7-6 to TRBJ2-7, with TRBD2 matching 7 bases. With V trimmed by 6 bases and J by 5 bases, 10 bases remained unmatched. Germline CDR1 reads SGHVS; CDR2 reads FNYEAQ. The CDR3 sequence is 14 residues long. CDR3 region: CASSLSPGTNEQYF. CDR3 coding DNA: TGTGCCAGCAGTTTATCGCCCGGGACTAACGAGCAGTACTTC.

This chain uses TRBV18 with TRBJ2-5, with D possibly TRBD2 on 5 matching bases. V dropped 0 bases and J dropped 5 bases, with 13 bases sitting between them. CDR1 is KGHSH and CDR2 is LQKENI in the germline V gene. The CDR3 loop spans 15 amino acids. This chain's CDR3 is CASSPPIGLGETQYF. The DNA for the CDR3 is TGTGCCAGCTCACCACCCATAGGACTTGGGGAGACCCAGTACTTC.

This clone was recorded a few times. This sequence joins TRBV5-6 and TRBJ1-1; D gene uncertain. Trimming cost V 6 bases and J 4 bases, with 16 bases left between them. Germline V lookup: CDR1 SGHDT, CDR2 YYEEEE. This CDR3 comprises 14 residues. Here the CDR3 reads CASNNAGGGTEAFF. For the CDR3, the DNA is TGTGCCAGCAACAACGCGGGTGGCGGCACTGAAGCTTTCTTT.

This clone was counted a single time. This chain links TRBV11-3 with TRBJ1-1; tentatively, D is TRBD1 (5 bases). Trimming removed 5 bases at V and 0 bases at J, with 10 bases between. There are 14 residues in the CDR3. In germline, CDR1 is SGHNT, CDR2 YENEEA. This chain's CDR3 is CASSPGGLNTEAFF. CDR3 DNA: TGTGCCAGCAGCCCGGGGGGGTTGAACACTGAAGCTTTCTTT. Together with reference TRBV11-3 and TRBJ1-1, the CDR3 gives the full variable domain: EAGVVQSPRYKIIEKKQPVAFWCNPISGHNTLYWYLQNLGQGPELLIRYENEEAVDDSQLPKDRFSAERLKGVDSTLKIQPAELGDSAVYLCASSPGGLNTEAFFGQGTRLTVV.

V usage is TRBV7-8 and J usage is TRBJ2-1; TRBD2 agrees at 12 bases. V was pared by 5 bases and J by 9 bases, with 8 bases of the junction left unmatched. CDR1 SGHVS and CDR2 FQNEAQ come from the germline V gene. CDR3 size: 15 residues. CDR3 residues: CASSRTSGGSSEQFF. CDR3 nucleotides: TGTGCCAGCAGCCGTACTAGCGGGGGGTCCAGTGAGCAGTTCTTC.

The chain recombines TRBV7-6 with TRBJ1-4; no clear D. Germline loops: CDR1 SGHVS, CDR2 FNYEAQ. V gave up 1 base and J gave up 0 bases, with 9 bases separating them. The CDR3 length is 16 residues. As DNA, the CDR3 is TGTGCCAGCAGCTTAGTAGGCCACCCAACTAATGAAAAACTGTTTTTT. Translated, it gives CASSLVGHPTNEKLFF.

V and J are TRBV29-1 and TRBJ1-2; weak D call: TRBD1 (5 bases). In germline, CDR1 is SQVTM, CDR2 ANQGSEA. V lost 8 bases to trimming and J lost 0 bases, with 16 bases between them. The CDR3 runs to 14 residues. The CDR3 protein is CSFAHPGTNYGYTF. CDR3 coding DNA: TGCAGCTTCGCCCACCCAGGGACTAACTATGGCTACACCTTC.

V gene TRBV6-1 combines with J gene TRBJ2-2; the match to TRBD1 covers 7 bases. The CDR3 extends over 15 amino acids. The J segment lost 0 bases and the V segment lost 7 bases, leaving 5 bases of the junction unmatched. The V gene's germline CDR1 is MNHNS and CDR2 SASEGT. The CDR3 DNA sequence: TGTGCCAGCATAGAGGGGGCTCCGAACACCGGGGAGCTGTTTTTT. Translated: CASIEGAPNTGELFF.

J is TRBJ2-3 and V is TRBV5-1; no reliable D call. This CDR3 is built from 16 residues. The ends were cut back, 0 bases at V and 6 bases at J, with 17 bases in the middle. Germline V gene sequence: CDR1 SGHRS, CDR2 YFSETQ. The DNA for the CDR3 is TGCGCCAGCAGCTTGGCTTCTGGAGCAACTGGGGATACGCAGTATTTT. Residues: CASSLASGATGDTQYF.

CDR3 in amino acids: CASSLAALPNTGELFF. CDR3 DNA: TGTGCCAGCAGCTTGGCAGCACTACCAAACACCGGGGAGCTGTTTTTT. The V gene is TRBV5-6, the J gene TRBJ2-2; D remains unclear. The CDR3 is made up of 16 amino acids. Germline CDR1 is SGHDT and CDR2 is YYEEEE. The V and J ends lost 0 bases and 2 bases respectively, with 11 bases between them.

CDR3 residues: CASSYPGQTYEQYF. The CDR3 DNA sequence: TGTGCCAGCAGTTACCCAGGACAGACCTACGAGCAGTACTTC. The gene calls are TRBV6-9 and TRBJ2-7; D might be TRBD1 (6 bases). CDR1 and CDR2 from the germline V gene are MNHGY and SVAAGI. The V gene lost 3 bases and the J gene lost 2 bases, with 11 bases spanning the gap. The CDR3 runs 14 residues.

The gene calls are TRBV27 and TRBJ2-7; D remains unclear. The CDR3 has 15 residues. The V and J ends lost 6 bases and 0 bases respectively, with 15 bases between them. CDR1 is MNHEY, CDR2 SMNVEV, per germline (reference sequence). The CDR3 coding sequence is TGTGCCAGCAGCTCCGAAGGCAGTAGCTCCTACGAGCAGTACTTC. As protein: CASSSEGSSSYEQYF.

The chain combines TRBV7-8 with TRBJ1-2; perhaps TRBD1 as D (6 bases). This CDR3 is 12 amino acids long. The V end was cut by 6 bases, the J end by 6 bases, with 11 bases between. Germline-derived CDR1 and CDR2 are SGHVS and FQNEAQ. The CDR3 DNA is TGTGCCAGCAGTCCCGGGACAAATGGCTACACCTTC. This codes for CASSPGTNGYTF.

The CDR3 spells CASSVAGGSLNEQFF. In nucleotides, the CDR3 is TGTGCCAGCAGCGTAGCGGGGGGCTCTCTCAATGAGCAGTTCTTC. This chain uses TRBV9 with TRBJ2-1; perhaps TRBD2 as D (7 bases). The ends were cut back, 0 bases at V and 6 bases at J, with 13 bases in the middle. The CDR3 is made up of 15 amino acids. Germline V CDR1 and CDR2: SGDLS, YYNGEE.

This chain joins TRBV4-2 and TRBJ1-1; D not resolved. The CDR3 is made up of 11 amino acids. The V gene's germline CDR1 is LGHNA and CDR2 YNFKEQ. The V end was cut by 7 bases, the J end by 7 bases, with 10 bases between. The CDR3 nucleotides are TGTGCCAGCACCCTCGGGAGTGAAGCTTTCTTT. Its protein is CASTLGSEAFF.

Concerning this clone itself: Mismatch with germline at one junction end may stem from a read error. The V gene is TRBV7-9, the J gene TRBJ1-2; possible D gene TRBD1, 6 bases. Germline V gene lookup returns CDR1 SEHNR and CDR2 FQNEAQ (reference sequence). The CDR3 runs to 14 residues. The DNA of the CDR3 is TGTGCCAGCAGTTTAGCGGACAGTGTATGGAGCTACACCTTC. Translation: CASSLADSVWSYTF.

The chain is built from TRBV5-6 and TRBJ1-1; TRBD1 might be the D (5 bases). This CDR3 has 15 residues. Between the trimmed V and J ends, which lost 0 bases and 7 bases, there was a span of 16 bases. Germline assignment: CDR1 SGHDT and CDR2 YYEEEE. DNA for the CDR3: TGTGCCAGCAGCTTGGGAACCTGGGGCCGGAGTGAAGCTTTCTTT. This translates into CASSLGTWGRSEAFF.

CDR3 in amino acids: CASSLPRVPTDTQYF. The CDR3, as DNA: TGTGCCAGCAGCTTACCCAGGGTCCCCACAGATACGCAGTATTTT. V is TRBV7-2 and J is TRBJ2-3, with a tentative D call TRBD1 (5 bases). CDR1 and CDR2 from the germline V gene are SGHTA and FQGNSA. The CDR3 consists of 15 residues. Trimming took 2 bases from V and 2 from J, leaving 11 bases between them.

The chain recombines TRBV15 with TRBJ2-7; D is uncertain. The V gene lost 1 base and the J gene lost 1 base, with 8 bases spanning the gap. The CDR3 is made up of 14 amino acids. Germline V gene data show CDR1 as LNHNV and CDR2 as YYDKDF (reference sequence). CDR3 nucleotide sequence: TGTGCCACCAGCAGAGCCCTGGGATCCTACGAGCAGTACTTC. This encodes CATSRALGSYEQYF.

This sequence joins TRBV7-3 and TRBJ1-5, with a possible D match to TRBD1 (6 bases). Germline V gene data show CDR1 as SGHTA and CDR2 as FQGTGA. CDR3 length equals 16 residues. Trimming removed 5 bases from V and 3 bases from J, with 17 bases in between. CDR3 protein: CASSGESGTPNQPQHF. In DNA, the CDR3 is TGTGCCAGCAGCGGAGAATCGGGGACACCCAATCAGCCCCAGCATTTT.

This rearrangement joins TRBV5-8 to TRBJ1-2; D may be TRBD1 (5 bases). The CDR3 extends over 17 amino acids. The V gene lost 4 bases and the J gene lost 1 base, with 20 bases spanning the gap. The germline V gene has CDR1 SGHTS and CDR2 YDEGEE. The CDR3 is CASSGLGGMEGNYGYTF. CDR3 coding DNA: TGTGCCAGCAGCGGACTTGGGGGGATGGAGGGTAACTATGGCTACACCTTC.

V usage is TRBV21-1 and J usage is TRBJ1-4; TRBD1 is the table's D call, not checked against the DNA. TRBV21-1 is noted as a pseudogene. This CDR3 region has 16 residues. As DNA, the CDR3 is TGTGCCAGCCGTGGGCTAGGGGAAAGGTTAGAAGAAAAACTGTTTTTT. It specifies CASRGLGERLEEKLFF.

V and J are TRBV4-1 and TRBJ2-1; 9 bases match TRBD2. CDR1 and CDR2 from the germline V gene are MGHRA and YSYEKL. The CDR3 consists of 17 residues. The ends lost 0 bases at V and 0 bases at J; junction bases unmatched: 3. CDR3 coding DNA: TGCGCCAGCAGCCAAGACAGTAGCGGGAGCTCCTACAATGAGCAGTTCTTC. As protein: CASSQDSSGSSYNEQFF.

The V and J genes are TRBV4-2 and TRBJ2-3; D gene unclear. This CDR3 is 12 amino acids long. The germline V and J ends were trimmed by 5 bases and 2 bases, with 5 bases remaining between them. The germline V gene encodes CDR1 LGHNA and CDR2 YNFKEQ. The CDR3 DNA reads TGTGCCAGCAGCGCTACCACAGATACGCAGTATTTT. This gives the protein CASSATTDTQYF.

The chain uses TRBV7-3 and TRBJ2-1; weak D call: TRBD1 (6 bases). CDR1 SGHTA and CDR2 FQGTGA come from the germline V gene. The V and J ends lost 5 bases and 5 bases respectively, with 10 bases between them. The CDR3 runs to 13 residues. The DNA for the CDR3 is TGTGCCAGCAGCCCCAGGGGTAACAATGAGCAGTTCTTC. This encodes CASSPRGNNEQFF. Together with reference TRBV7-3 and TRBJ2-1, the CDR3 gives the full variable domain: GAGVSQTPSNKVTEKGKYVELRCDPISGHTALYWYRQSLGQGPEFLIYFQGTGAADDSGLPNDRFFAVRPEGSVSTLKIQRTERGDSAVYLCASSPRGNNEQFFGPGTRLTVL.

The chain combines TRBV19 with TRBJ2-7, with a weak D call TRBD1 (5 bases). The germline V gene encodes CDR1 LNHDA and CDR2 SQIVND (reference sequence). V gave up 1 base and J gave up 5 bases, with 9 bases separating them. The CDR3 has 13 amino acids. Here the CDR3 reads CASSIVDSNEQYF. The CDR3 bases are TGTGCCAGTAGTATAGTCGACAGCAACGAGCAGTACTTC.

The gene calls are TRBV7-9 and TRBJ2-7, with 8 bases identical to TRBD1. The V gene's germline CDR1 is SEHNR and CDR2 FQNEAQ (reference sequence). Losses at the gene ends were 4 bases for V and 0 bases for J; bases not matched to a gene: 5. The CDR3 is 15 amino acids. CDR3 amino acids: CASSSGQGHSYEQYF. The CDR3 DNA reads TGTGCCAGCAGCTCCGGACAGGGACACTCCTACGAGCAGTACTTC.